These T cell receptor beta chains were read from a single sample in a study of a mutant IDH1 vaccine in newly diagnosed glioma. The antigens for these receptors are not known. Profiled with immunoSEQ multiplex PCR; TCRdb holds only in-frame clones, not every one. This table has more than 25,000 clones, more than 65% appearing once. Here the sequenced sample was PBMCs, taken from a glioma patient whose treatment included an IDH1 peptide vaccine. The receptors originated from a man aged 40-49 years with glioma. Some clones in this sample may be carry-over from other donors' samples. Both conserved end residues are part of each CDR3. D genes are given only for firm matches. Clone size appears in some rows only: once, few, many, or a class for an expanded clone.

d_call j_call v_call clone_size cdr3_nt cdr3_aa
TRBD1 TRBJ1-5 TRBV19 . TGTGCCAGTAGTAGACAGGGCGAGCCCCAGCATTTT CASSRQGEPQHF
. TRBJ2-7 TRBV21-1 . TGTGCCAGCAGGGACAGAGCCTACGAGCAGTACTTC CASRDRAYEQYF
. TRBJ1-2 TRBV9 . TGTGCCAGCAGCGTAGCTAGAACAGGGCCTAACTATGGCTACACCTTC CASSVARTGPNYGYTF
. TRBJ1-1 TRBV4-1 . TGCGCCAGCAGCCATAGTAGGGGAAACACTGAAGCTTTCTTT CASSHSRGNTEAFF
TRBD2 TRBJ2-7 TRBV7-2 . TGTGCCAGCAGCTTAGAGTCTAGCGGGGGGGATTCCTACGAGCAGTACTTC CASSLESSGGDSYEQYF
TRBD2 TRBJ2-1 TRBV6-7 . TGTGCCAGCAGTTACTCAGAGCGGGGGGGCCATAGTGAGCAGTTCTTC CASSYSERGGHSEQFF
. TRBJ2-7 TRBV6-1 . TGTGCCAGCAGTGAGTTCCAGCAGTACTTC CASSEFQQYF
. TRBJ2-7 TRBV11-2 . TGTGCCAGCAGCTTCGGGACTGCTGACTACGAGCAGTACTTC CASSFGTADYEQYF
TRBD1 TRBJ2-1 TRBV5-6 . TGTGCCAGCATTCTCGGGACAGGTACCAATGAGCAGTTCTTC CASILGTGTNEQFF
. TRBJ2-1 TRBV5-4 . TGTGCCAGCAGCTTGATACAGGGTGGAGATGAGCAGTTCTTC CASSLIQGGDEQFF
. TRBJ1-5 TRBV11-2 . TGTGCCAGCAGCTTCGGACAAAGCAATCAGCCCCAGCATTTT CASSFGQSNQPQHF
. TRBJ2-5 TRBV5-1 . TGCGCCAGCAGCTTGTTTCCAGAGATTTCACAGACCCAGTACTTC CASSLFPEISQTQYF
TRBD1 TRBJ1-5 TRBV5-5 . TGTGCCAGCAGCTTGGGACAGGGGGTCAATCAGCCCCAGCATTTT CASSLGQGVNQPQHF
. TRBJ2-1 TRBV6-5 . TGTGCCAGCAGTTACGCCAGACCCAGCTCCTACAATGAGCAGTTCTTC CASSYARPSSYNEQFF
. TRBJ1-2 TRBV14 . TGTGCCAGCAGCCAAGATTTCGGGGCCCTCGGTGGCTACACCTTC CASSQDFGALGGYTF
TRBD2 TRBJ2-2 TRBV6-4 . TGTGCCAGCAGTGCTTCTAGCGGGGGGACCGGGGAGCTGTTTTTT CASSASSGGTGELFF
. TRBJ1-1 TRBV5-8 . TGTGCCAGCAGCTTGATTAGGGGCGCGAACACTGAAGCTTTCTTT CASSLIRGANTEAFF
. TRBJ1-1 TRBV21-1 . TGTGCCAGCAGCATCGGGACAGGGGGAATGAACACTGAAGCTTTCTTT CASSIGTGGMNTEAFF
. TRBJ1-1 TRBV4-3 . TGCGCCAGCAGCCAGACTTGGAGCTTAACTGAAGCTTTCTTT CASSQTWSLTEAFF
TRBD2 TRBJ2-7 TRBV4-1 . TGCGCCAGCAGCCAAGAACTAGCGACGGTTCGCGAGCAGTACTTC CASSQELATVREQYF
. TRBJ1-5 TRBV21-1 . TGTGCCAGCAGCAAACTTCCCCGGGCGGGGGTAAGCAATCAGCCCCAGCATTTT CASSKLPRAGVSNQPQHF
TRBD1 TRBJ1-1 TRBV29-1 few TGCAGCGTGGGCAGGGGGCCCATAGCTGAAGCTTTCTTT CSVGRGPIAEAFF
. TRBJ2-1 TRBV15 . TGTGCCACCAGCTCGGGGGAGCTCTACAATGAGCAGTTCTTC CATSSGELYNEQFF